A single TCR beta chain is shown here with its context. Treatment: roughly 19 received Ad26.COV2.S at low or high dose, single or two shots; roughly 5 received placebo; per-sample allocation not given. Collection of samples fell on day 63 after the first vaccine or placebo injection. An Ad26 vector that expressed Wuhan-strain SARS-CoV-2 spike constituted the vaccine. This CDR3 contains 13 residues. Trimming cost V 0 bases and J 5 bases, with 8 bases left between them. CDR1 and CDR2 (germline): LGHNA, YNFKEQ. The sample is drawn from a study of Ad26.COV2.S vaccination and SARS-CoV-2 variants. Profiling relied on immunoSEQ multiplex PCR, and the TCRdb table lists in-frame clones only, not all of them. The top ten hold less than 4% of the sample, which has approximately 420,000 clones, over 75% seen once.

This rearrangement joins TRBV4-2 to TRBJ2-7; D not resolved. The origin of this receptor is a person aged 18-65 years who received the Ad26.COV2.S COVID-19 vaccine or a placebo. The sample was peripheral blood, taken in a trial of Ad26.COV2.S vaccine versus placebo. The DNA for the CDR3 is TGTGCCAGCAGCCAAGATCCCGGTGACGAGCAGTACTTC. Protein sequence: CASSQDPGDEQYF.